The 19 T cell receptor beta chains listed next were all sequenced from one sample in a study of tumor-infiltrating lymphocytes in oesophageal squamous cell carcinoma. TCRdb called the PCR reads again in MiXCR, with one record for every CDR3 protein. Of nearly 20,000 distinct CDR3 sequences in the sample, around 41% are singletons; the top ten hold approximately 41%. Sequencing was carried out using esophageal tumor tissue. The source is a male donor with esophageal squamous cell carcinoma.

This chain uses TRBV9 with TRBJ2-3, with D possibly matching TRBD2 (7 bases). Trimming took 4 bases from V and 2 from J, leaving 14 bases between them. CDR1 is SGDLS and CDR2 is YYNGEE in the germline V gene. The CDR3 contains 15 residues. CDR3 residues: CASSLGGGITDTQYF. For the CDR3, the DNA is TGTGCCAGCAGCTTAGGGGGGGGCATCACAGATACGCAGTATTTT.

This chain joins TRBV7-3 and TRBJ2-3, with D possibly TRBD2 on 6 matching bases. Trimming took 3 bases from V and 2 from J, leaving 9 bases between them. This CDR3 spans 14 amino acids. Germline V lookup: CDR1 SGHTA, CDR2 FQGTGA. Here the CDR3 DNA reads TGTGCCAGCAGCTTGGCGGGACCCACAGATACGCAGTATTTT. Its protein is CASSLAGPTDTQYF. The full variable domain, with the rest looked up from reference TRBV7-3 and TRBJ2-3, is GAGVSQTPSNKVTEKGKYVELRCDPISGHTALYWYRQSLGQGPEFLIYFQGTGAADDSGLPNDRFFAVRPEGSVSTLKIQRTERGDSAVYLCASSLAGPTDTQYFGPGTRLTVL.

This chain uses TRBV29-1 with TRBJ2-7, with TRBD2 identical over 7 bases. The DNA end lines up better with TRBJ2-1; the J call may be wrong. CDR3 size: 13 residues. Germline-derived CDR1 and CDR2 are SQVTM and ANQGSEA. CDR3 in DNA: TGCAGCGTCCCGACTAGCAGCTACAATGAGCAGTTCTTC. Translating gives CSVPTSSYNEQFF.

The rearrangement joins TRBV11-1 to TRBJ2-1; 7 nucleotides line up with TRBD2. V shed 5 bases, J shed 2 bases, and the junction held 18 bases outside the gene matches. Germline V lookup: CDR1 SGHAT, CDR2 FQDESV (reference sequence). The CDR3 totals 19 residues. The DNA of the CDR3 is TGTGCCAGCAGCGCCCCGTCCCGGGACTACTCGTCCGCCTACAATGAGCAGTTCTTC. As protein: CASSAPSRDYSSAYNEQFF. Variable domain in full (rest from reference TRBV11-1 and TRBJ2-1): EAEVAQSPRYKITEKSQAVAFWCDPISGHATLYWYRQILGQGPELLVQFQDESVVDDSQLPKDRFSAERLKGVDSTLKIQPAELGDSAMYLCASSAPSRDYSSAYNEQFFGPGTRLTVL.

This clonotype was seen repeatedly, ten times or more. The CDR3 reads CASITTTGGYTF. DNA for the CDR3: TGTGCCAGCATTACGACTACGGGTGGCTACACCTTC. The gene calls are TRBV6-1 and TRBJ1-2; D is uncertain. V was clipped by 7 bases and J by 7 bases, with 13 bases between them. The CDR3 loop spans 12 amino acids. From germline, CDR1 is MNHNS and CDR2 SASEGT.

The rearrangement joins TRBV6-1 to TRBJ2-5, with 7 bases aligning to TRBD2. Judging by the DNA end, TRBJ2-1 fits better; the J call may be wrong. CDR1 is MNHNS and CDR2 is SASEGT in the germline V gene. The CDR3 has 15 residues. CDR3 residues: CASKKTAGYGNEQFF. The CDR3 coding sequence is TGTGCCAGCAAAAAAACAGCGGGATACGGCAATGAGCAGTTCTTC.

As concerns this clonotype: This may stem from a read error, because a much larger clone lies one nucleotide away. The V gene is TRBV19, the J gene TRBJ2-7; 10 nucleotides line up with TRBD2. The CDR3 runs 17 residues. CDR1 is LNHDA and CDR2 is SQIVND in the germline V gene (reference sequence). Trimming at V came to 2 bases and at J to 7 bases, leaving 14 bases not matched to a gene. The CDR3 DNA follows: TGTGCCAGTAGTATAAGGGCTAGCGGGAGCTCCTACAATGAGCAGTACTTC. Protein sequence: CASSIRASGSSYNEQYF.

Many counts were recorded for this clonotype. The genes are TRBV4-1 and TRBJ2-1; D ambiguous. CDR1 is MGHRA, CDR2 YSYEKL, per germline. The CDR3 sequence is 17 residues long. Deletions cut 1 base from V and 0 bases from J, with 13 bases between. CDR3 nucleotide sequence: TGCGCCAGCAGCCAAGGTCTGACTGCAAGCTCCTACAATGAGCAGTTCTTC. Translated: CASSQGLTASSYNEQFF.

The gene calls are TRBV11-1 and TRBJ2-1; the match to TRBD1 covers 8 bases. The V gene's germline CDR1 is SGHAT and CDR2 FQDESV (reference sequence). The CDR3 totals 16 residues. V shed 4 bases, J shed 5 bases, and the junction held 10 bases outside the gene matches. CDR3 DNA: TGTGCCAGCAGCTCGCCAATCAGGGGGCGAAACAATGAGCAGTTCTTC. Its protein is CASSSPIRGRNNEQFF. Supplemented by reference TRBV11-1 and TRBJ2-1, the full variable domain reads EAEVAQSPRYKITEKSQAVAFWCDPISGHATLYWYRQILGQGPELLVQFQDESVVDDSQLPKDRFSAERLKGVDSTLKIQPAELGDSAMYLCASSSPIRGRNNEQFFGPGTRLTVL.

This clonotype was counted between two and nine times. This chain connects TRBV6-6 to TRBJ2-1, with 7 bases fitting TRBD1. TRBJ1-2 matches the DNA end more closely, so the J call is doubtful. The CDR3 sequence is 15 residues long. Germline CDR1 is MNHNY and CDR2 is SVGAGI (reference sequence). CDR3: CASSEGQDRFYGYTF. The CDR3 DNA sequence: TGTGCCAGCAGCGAAGGACAGGACAGGTTCTATGGCTACACCTTC.

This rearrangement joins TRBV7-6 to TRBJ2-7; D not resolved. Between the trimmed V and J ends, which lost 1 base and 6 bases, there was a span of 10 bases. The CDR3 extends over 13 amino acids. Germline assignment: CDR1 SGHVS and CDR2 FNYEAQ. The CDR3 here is CASSLVGNSEQYF. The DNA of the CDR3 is TGTGCCAGCAGCTTAGTTGGGAACTCCGAGCAGTACTTC.

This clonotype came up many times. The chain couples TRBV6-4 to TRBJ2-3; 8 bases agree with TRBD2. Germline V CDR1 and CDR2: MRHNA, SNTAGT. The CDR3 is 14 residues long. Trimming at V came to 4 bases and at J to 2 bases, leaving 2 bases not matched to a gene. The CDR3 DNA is TGTGCCAGCAGTGCAGCGGGAGACACAGATACGCAGTATTTT. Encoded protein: CASSAAGDTDTQYF.

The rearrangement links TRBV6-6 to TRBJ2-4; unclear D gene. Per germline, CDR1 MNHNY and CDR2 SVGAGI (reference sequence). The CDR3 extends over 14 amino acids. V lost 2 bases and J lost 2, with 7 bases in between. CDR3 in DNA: TGTGCCAGCAGTTACGGCAGTTCCAAAAACATTCAGTACTTC. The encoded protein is CASSYGSSKNIQYF.

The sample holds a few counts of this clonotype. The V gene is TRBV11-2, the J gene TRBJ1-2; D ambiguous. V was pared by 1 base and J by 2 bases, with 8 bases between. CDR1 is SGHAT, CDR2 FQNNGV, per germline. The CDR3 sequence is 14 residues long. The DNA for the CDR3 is TGTGCCAGCAGCTTAGGTCTGGGAAACTATGGCTACACCTTC. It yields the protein CASSLGLGNYGYTF.

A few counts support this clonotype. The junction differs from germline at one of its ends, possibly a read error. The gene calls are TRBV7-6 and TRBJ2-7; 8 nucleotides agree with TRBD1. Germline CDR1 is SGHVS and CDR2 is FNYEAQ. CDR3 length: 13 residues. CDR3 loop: CASSSDRGGEQYF. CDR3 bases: TGTGCTAGCAGCAGCGACAGGGGTGGCGAGCAGTACTTC.

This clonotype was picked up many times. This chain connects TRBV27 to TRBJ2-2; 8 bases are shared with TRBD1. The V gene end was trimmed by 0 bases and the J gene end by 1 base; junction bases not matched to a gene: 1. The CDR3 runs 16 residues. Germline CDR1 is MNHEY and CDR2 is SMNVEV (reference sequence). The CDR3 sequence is CASSLSGTGNTGELFF. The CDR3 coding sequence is TGTGCCAGCAGTTTATCTGGGACAGGGAACACCGGGGAGCTGTTTTTT.

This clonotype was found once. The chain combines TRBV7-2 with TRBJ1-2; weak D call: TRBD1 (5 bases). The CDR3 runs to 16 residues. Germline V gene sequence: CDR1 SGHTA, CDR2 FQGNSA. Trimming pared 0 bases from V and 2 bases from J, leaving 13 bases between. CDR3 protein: CASSLAMAGTNYGYTF. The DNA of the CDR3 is TGTGCCAGCAGCTTAGCGATGGCAGGGACGAACTATGGCTACACCTTC.

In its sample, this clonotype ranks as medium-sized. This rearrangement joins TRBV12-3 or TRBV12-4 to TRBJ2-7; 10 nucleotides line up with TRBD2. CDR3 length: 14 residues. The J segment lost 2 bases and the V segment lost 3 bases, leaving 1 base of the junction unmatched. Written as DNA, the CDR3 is TGTGCCAGCAGTTTCAGCGGGGGGGCCTACGAGCAGTACTTC. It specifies CASSFSGGAYEQYF.

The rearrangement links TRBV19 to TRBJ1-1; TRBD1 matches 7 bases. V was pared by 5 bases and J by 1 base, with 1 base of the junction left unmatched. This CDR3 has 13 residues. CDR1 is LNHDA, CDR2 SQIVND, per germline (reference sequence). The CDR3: CASSRTGNTEAFF. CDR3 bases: TGTGCCAGTAGTCGGACAGGGAACACTGAAGCTTTCTTT.